Below are 28 T cell receptor beta chains sequenced from a single sample in a study of cytomegalovirus exposure and HLA in healthy donors. PCR employed 60 Vbeta and 13 Jbeta primers. Generated by immunoSEQ multiplex PCR, the TCRdb table keeps only in-frame clones and is missing some. Of some 110,000 clones in the sample, approximately 74% were seen once. The sample consisted of PBMCs. All receptors come from a woman aged 50 to 65 in good health and CMV-seropositive.

This clone occurred once. The chain combines TRBV28 with TRBJ2-5; D might be TRBD2 (6 bases). Trimming shortened V by 1 base and J by 4 bases, and 10 bases separated the two germline ends. The CDR3 has 14 residues. Per the germline V gene, CDR1 is MDHEN and CDR2 is SYDVKM. DNA for the CDR3: TGTGCCAGCAGTTTATCTATAGCGGTAGAGACCCAGTACTTC. Protein: CASSLSIAVETQYF.

The chain has TRBV7-6 and TRBJ1-4; 7 nucleotides align to TRBD1. V gave up 5 bases and J gave up 7 bases; unmatched junction bases: 7. The germline V gene encodes CDR1 SGHVS and CDR2 FNYEAQ. The CDR3 is 14 amino acids. The chain's CDR3 is CASSKTGNFEKLFF. In DNA, the CDR3 is TGTGCCAGCAGCAAGACAGGGAATTTTGAAAAACTGTTTTTT.

This clone came up once. This chain connects TRBV19 to TRBJ2-7; 12 bases match TRBD2. The J segment lost 5 bases and the V segment lost 5 bases, leaving 7 bases of the junction unmatched. CDR1 LNHDA and CDR2 SQIVND come from the germline V gene (reference sequence). CDR3 length: 15 residues. CDR3 sequence reads: CASSLGLAGAHEQYF. CDR3 DNA sequence: TGTGCCAGTAGTTTGGGACTAGCGGGTGCCCACGAGCAGTACTTC.

The chain uses TRBV5-1 and TRBJ2-5, with a tentative D call TRBD1 (5 bases). V lost 2 bases, J lost 0 bases, and 5 bases lay in between. The CDR3 length is 13 residues. From germline, CDR1 is SGHRS and CDR2 YFSETQ. The CDR3 spells CASSLQDQETQYF. The CDR3 coding sequence is TGCGCCAGCAGCTTACAGGACCAAGAGACCCAGTACTTC.

This clone was detected a few times. The rearrangement joins TRBV5-5 to TRBJ2-7; 7 bases match TRBD1. J gave up 1 base and V 4 bases, and 11 bases lay outside the gene matches. The CDR3 has 16 amino acids. Per the germline V gene, CDR1 is SGHKS and CDR2 is YYEKEE (reference sequence). The CDR3 sequence is CASSVSGTAVSYEQYF. CDR3 coding DNA: TGTGCCAGCAGCGTTTCCGGGACAGCCGTTTCCTACGAGCAGTACTTC.

The chain uses TRBV4-3 and TRBJ2-3; 7 bases align to TRBD2. The germline gives CDR1 LGHNA, CDR2 YSLEER. The CDR3 is 16 residues long. Losses at the gene ends were 4 bases for V and 3 bases for J; bases not matched to a gene: 10. The CDR3 coding sequence is TGCGCCAGCAGCCTCGGTTGGGGGGGTGCTACAGATACGCAGTATTTT. Translating it yields CASSLGWGGATDTQYF.

The chain combines TRBV27 with TRBJ1-4; D may be TRBD1 (5 bases). The CDR3 sequence is 15 residues long. V was clipped by 6 bases and J by 0 bases, with 11 bases between them. Germline CDR1 reads MNHEY; CDR2 reads SMNVEV (reference sequence). CDR3 protein: CASSFREATNEKLFF. CDR3 bases: TGTGCCAGCAGCTTCAGGGAGGCAACTAATGAAAAACTGTTTTTT. Complete variable domain (other parts from reference TRBV27 and TRBJ1-4): EAQVTQNPRYLITVTGKKLTVTCSQNMNHEYMSWYRQDPGLGLRQIYYSMNVEVTDKGDVPEGYKVSRKEKRNFPLILESPSPNQTSLYFCASSFREATNEKLFFGSGTQLSVL.

This clone came up a few times. The chain combines TRBV5-4 with TRBJ2-3; 10 positions agree with TRBD1. The CDR3 is 15 amino acids. Germline V lookup: CDR1 SGHNT, CDR2 YYREEE (reference sequence). The ends lost 1 base at V and 5 bases at J; junction bases unmatched: 4. DNA for the CDR3: TGTGCCAGCAGCTTGCGGGACAGGGGCCGAGATACGCAGTATTTT. Its protein product is CASSLRDRGRDTQYF.

CDR3 coding DNA: TGTGCCAGCAGTCCGAGGAGCTTCCTTGACTTAGATACGCAGTATTTT. Encoded protein: CASSPRSFLDLDTQYF. The chain joins TRBV28 to TRBJ2-3; D is unclear. From germline, CDR1 is MDHEN and CDR2 SYDVKM. V was clipped by 5 bases and J by 5 bases, with 20 bases between them. The CDR3 has 16 residues.

The V call is TRBV9, the J call TRBJ2-7; 8 bases fit TRBD2. Germline CDR1 is SGDLS and CDR2 is YYNGEE. This CDR3 has 16 residues. After removal of 2 bases from V and 2 bases from J, the junction contained 9 bases not matched to a gene. The CDR3 bases are TGTGCCAGCAGCGTCTCTATGGGCGGGGGGACCTACGAGCAGTACTTC. The encoded protein is CASSVSMGGGTYEQYF.

J is TRBJ1-4 and V is TRBV27, with D hard to call. This CDR3 has 14 amino acids. Germline V lookup: CDR1 MNHEY, CDR2 SMNVEV (reference sequence). Trimming took 4 bases from V and 5 from J, leaving 11 bases between them. CDR3 sequence reads: CASSSGMPNEKLFF. In DNA, the CDR3 is TGTGCCAGCAGTTCCGGGATGCCGAATGAAAAACTGTTTTTT.

The table lists this clone with a few counts. This rearrangement joins TRBV5-4 to TRBJ1-4; 9 bases agree with TRBD1. CDR3 length: 14 amino acids. CDR1 SGHNT and CDR2 YYREEE come from the germline V gene (reference sequence). With 3 bases clipped from V and 8 bases from J, the junction kept 5 bases outside the gene matches. The CDR3 nucleotides are TGTGCCAGCAGCTCGGACAGGGGACAGGAAAAACTGTTTTTT. This codes for CASSSDRGQEKLFF.

The chain has TRBV6-1 and TRBJ2-3; tentatively, D is TRBD2 (5 bases). The CDR3 has 15 amino acids. V lost 4 bases to trimming and J lost 0 bases, with 11 bases between them. Per germline, CDR1 MNHNS and CDR2 SASEGT. CDR3 bases: TGTGCCAGCAGTGCACGAACTAGGAGCACAGATACGCAGTATTTT. Encoded protein: CASSARTRSTDTQYF.

The chain couples TRBV18 to TRBJ2-7; 8 bases map to TRBD2. CDR1 is KGHSH and CDR2 is LQKENI in the germline V gene. V trimming: 3 bases; J trimming: 3 bases; junction bases outside the gene matches: 10. This CDR3 comprises 16 residues. CDR3 sequence reads: CASSPPGLGAIYEQYF. The CDR3 bases are TGTGCCAGCTCACCCCCGGGACTAGGGGCAATCTACGAGCAGTACTTC.

The V call is TRBV11-2, the J call TRBJ1-1; TRBD1 might be the D (6 bases). Between the trimmed V and J ends, which lost 5 bases and 8 bases, there was a span of 18 bases. The CDR3 sequence is 14 residues long. Germline values: CDR1 SGHAT, CDR2 FQNNGV. CDR3 in amino acids: CASSPLTGRTEAFF. CDR3 DNA: TGTGCCAGCAGCCCCCTGACAGGACGCACGGAAGCTTTCTTT.

The chain combines TRBV5-1 with TRBJ2-2, with D unresolved. The CDR3 is made up of 13 amino acids. The germline V gene encodes CDR1 SGHRS and CDR2 YFSETQ. V was clipped by 0 bases and J by 5 bases, with 5 bases between them. For the CDR3, the DNA is TGCGCCAGCAGCTTGGAGCCTACCGGGGAGCTGTTTTTT. Residues: CASSLEPTGELFF.

The CDR3 is CASSLRDRVYGEQFF. The CDR3 DNA reads as TGTGCCAGCAGCTTAAGGGACAGGGTTTACGGTGAGCAGTTCTTC. This rearrangement joins TRBV7-8 to TRBJ2-1; 9 nucleotides align to TRBD1. This CDR3 region has 15 residues. Trimming cost V 2 bases and J 9 bases; bases outside gene matches: 8. Germline CDR1 is SGHVS and CDR2 is FQNEAQ.

In its sample, this clone was seen once. J is TRBJ2-7 and V is TRBV5-4; 9 bases agree with TRBD1. CDR1 is SGHNT and CDR2 is YYREEE in the germline V gene (reference sequence). The CDR3 runs to 15 residues. With V trimmed by 3 bases and J by 0 bases, 4 bases remained unmatched. The CDR3 region has the DNA TGTGCCAGCAGCTCTATGGACAGGGGCTCCTACGAGCAGTACTTC. Translated: CASSSMDRGSYEQYF.

This clone occurred a few times. The chain links TRBV7-9 to TRBJ1-1; no reliable D call. This CDR3 has 14 amino acids. CDR1 is SEHNR and CDR2 is FQNEAQ in the germline V gene (reference sequence). Deletions cut 2 bases from V and 1 base from J, with 8 bases between. This chain's CDR3 is CASSLLHPNTEAFF. DNA of the CDR3: TGTGCCAGCAGCTTATTACACCCGAACACTGAAGCTTTCTTT.

The gene calls are TRBV2 and TRBJ2-2; D unresolved. Germline CDR1 is SNHLY and CDR2 is FYNNEI. With 0 bases removed from V and 0 bases from J, the gap between germline ends came to 8 bases. The CDR3 has 16 residues. The CDR3 DNA sequence: TGTGCCAGCAGTGAAGCAGACACGACGAACACCGGGGAGCTGTTTTTT. Amino acids: CASSEADTTNTGELFF.

The rearrangement links TRBV19 to TRBJ2-7; 7 bases match TRBD1. The length of the CDR3 is 12 residues. Germline loops: CDR1 LNHDA, CDR2 SQIVND (reference sequence). After removal of 7 bases from V and 1 base from J, the junction contained 1 base not matched to a gene. CDR3 region: CASKGASYEQYF. Written as DNA, the CDR3 is TGTGCCAGTAAGGGGGCTTCCTACGAGCAGTACTTC. Full variable domain (outside the CDR3, taken from reference TRBV19 and TRBJ2-7): DGGITQSPKYLFRKEGQNVTLSCEQNLNHDAMYWYRQDPGQGLRLIYYSQIVNDFQKGDIAEGYSVSREKKESFPLTVTSAQKNPTAFYLCASKGASYEQYFGPGTRLTVT.

The rearrangement links TRBV30 to TRBJ1-5, with TRBD1 matching 7 bases. CDR1 is GTSNPN, CDR2 SVGIG, per germline (reference sequence). The CDR3 length is 13 residues. V was pared by 3 bases and J by 7 bases, with 6 bases of the junction left unmatched. This CDR3 is CAWRAETGQPQHF. As DNA, the CDR3 is TGTGCCTGGAGAGCCGAGACAGGGCAGCCCCAGCATTTT.

This rearrangement joins TRBV5-4 to TRBJ2-5; the D gene is possibly TRBD1 (5 bases). The CDR3 covers 14 residues. Germline CDR1 is SGHNT and CDR2 is YYREEE (reference sequence). V was shortened by 4 bases and J by 5 bases, with 15 bases between the two germline ends. The CDR3 loop is CASSGKQGRETQYF. The CDR3 DNA sequence: TGTGCCAGCAGCGGGAAGCAGGGTCGGGAGACCCAGTACTTC.

The genes are TRBV19 and TRBJ2-7; tentative D call: TRBD1 (6 bases). The CDR3 is 16 residues long. V was pared by 4 bases and J by 3 bases, with 19 bases between. Germline CDR1 is LNHDA and CDR2 is SQIVND (reference sequence). CDR3 amino acids: CASSRPNQGHGYEQYF. The CDR3, as DNA: TGTGCCAGTAGTAGACCAAATCAGGGACACGGCTACGAGCAGTACTTC.

The rearrangement links TRBV5-1 to TRBJ2-5; TRBD1 agrees at 9 bases. Matching the DNA end better, TRBJ2-7 makes the J call doubtful. The CDR3 consists of 13 residues. The germline V gene encodes CDR1 SGHRS and CDR2 YFSETQ. The CDR3 reads CASSRGQGYEQYF. The CDR3 DNA is TGCGCCAGCAGCAGGGGACAGGGATACGAGCAGTACTTC.

V usage is TRBV6-6 and J usage is TRBJ1-3; D might be TRBD1 (5 bases). Trimming pared 6 bases from V and 0 bases from J, leaving 9 bases between. The germline gives CDR1 MNHNY, CDR2 SVGAGI (reference sequence). The CDR3 sequence is 14 residues long. This chain's CDR3 is CASSEDSSGNTIYF. The CDR3 DNA follows: TGTGCCAGCAGCGAAGACAGCTCTGGAAACACCATATATTTT.

V gene TRBV28 combines with J gene TRBJ2-5; the match to TRBD2 covers 9 bases. Germline CDR1 MDHEN, CDR2 SYDVKM. The CDR3 extends over 15 amino acids. The trim removed 2 bases at V and 5 bases at J, leaving 6 bases unmatched. The CDR3 sequence is CASSLRSSGMETQYF. In DNA form, the CDR3 reads TGTGCCAGCAGTTTACGGTCTAGCGGGATGGAGACCCAGTACTTC.

The chain combines TRBV5-4 with TRBJ1-2; the D gene is possibly TRBD1 (5 bases). Germline V gene sequence: CDR1 SGHNT, CDR2 YYREEE (reference sequence). The CDR3 is made up of 13 amino acids. Between the trimmed V and J ends, which lost 4 bases and 2 bases, there was a span of 9 bases. The CDR3 bases are TGTGCCAGCAGCCTGGCAGGGAACTATGGCTACACCTTC. It translates to CASSLAGNYGYTF.